This T cell receptor beta chain originates from a study of cytomegalovirus exposure and HLA in healthy donors. Background on the study: As an earlier analysis found, around 190 million T cells yielded over 95 million unique TCR beta sequences.

PCR used 60 Vbeta primers and 13 Jbeta primers. Clones were read by immunoSEQ multiplex PCR, and TCRdb kept only the in-frame ones, dropping some. The table shows approximately 200,000 clones, with around 83% occurring only once. Per the germline V gene, CDR1 is SGHRS and CDR2 is YFSETQ. The CDR3 is made up of 15 amino acids. The J segment lost 7 bases and the V segment lost 3 bases, leaving 7 bases of the junction unmatched. The V gene is TRBV5-1, the J gene TRBJ1-4, with TRBD1 identical over 9 bases. Sequenced material: PBMCs. The source is a girl under 18 in good health and CMV-seronegative. The CDR3 sequence is CASSSNTGGGEKLFF. Written as DNA, the CDR3 is TGCGCCAGCAGCTCAAATACAGGGGGCGGTGAAAAACTGTTTTTT. The full variable domain, with the rest looked up from reference TRBV5-1 and TRBJ1-4, is KAGVTQTPRYLIKTRGQQVTLSCSPISGHRSVSWYQQTPGQGLQFLFEYFSETQRNKGNFPGRFSGRQFSNSRSEMNVSTLELGDSALYLCASSSNTGGGEKLFFGSGTQLSVL.